This T cell receptor beta chain was observed in a study of blood T cell repertoires in COVID-19. About the research overall: Whether acute or convalescent, the COVID-19 samples came from the United States, Italy and Spain. PBMCs, B-cell-depleted T cells, or T cells provided the cDNA or gDNA that made up the material.

Per the authors' pipeline: The authors estimated nucleated cell counts from reference gene primer amplification. Some clones are missing from TCRdb's copy, which holds only in-frame ones; the method was immunoSEQ multiplex PCR. That table furnishes V, J and clone size, whereas the DNA furnished D and trimming. The table records 60,000 to 85,000 clones, roughly 91% of them present only once. The Seattle patients joined while their infection was active and were tracked longitudinally afterward. The sample taken for sequencing was peripheral blood. The sequence was obtained from a man aged 40-49 years with COVID-19, enrolled during active disease.

The DNA for the CDR3 is TGTGCCAGCAGCCCTATTTCTGGGGAGAGCCATGGCTACACCTTC. It yields the protein CASSPISGESHGYTF. The V gene is TRBV3-1 (or the pseudogene TRBV3-2), the J gene TRBJ1-2; no clear D gene. This CDR3 region has 15 residues. The germline V and J ends were trimmed by 4 bases and 6 bases, with 18 bases remaining between them. Per germline, CDR1 LGHDT and CDR2 YNNKEL (reference sequence).